The 20 T cell receptor beta chains presented below share a single source sample, sequenced in a study of early T cells in non-severe SARS-CoV-2 infection. TCRdb reanalysed the 5' RACE reads using MiXCR and keeps one entry per CDR3 protein. This table holds about 21,000 distinct CDR3 sequences, 5% to 6% found once. Sequences were derived from whole blood, sampled at baseline. These receptors were taken from an adult who was a healthcare worker with PCR-confirmed SARS-CoV-2 infection or an uninfected control (not recorded which).

The chain uses TRBV12-3 or TRBV12-4 and TRBJ2-3; no reliable D call. The CDR3 has 14 residues. V lost 5 bases to trimming and J lost 2 bases, with 11 bases between them. The CDR3 nucleotides read TGTGCCAGCAGTGCAGGAGTTAACACAGATACGCAGTATTTT. Protein sequence: CASSAGVNTDTQYF.

A few counts support this clonotype. The rearrangement links TRBV11-2 to TRBJ2-5; TRBD1 might be the D (6 bases). V was shortened by 2 bases and J by 4 bases, with 11 bases between the two germline ends. The CDR3 is 14 residues long. Germline V gene data show CDR1 as SGHAT and CDR2 as FQNNGV. The CDR3 region is CASSLQGQLETQYF. The CDR3, as DNA: TGTGCCAGCAGCTTACAGGGGCAGTTAGAGACCCAGTACTTC.

This clonotype has at least ten counts. The chain links TRBV27 to TRBJ2-7, with 7 bases matching TRBD2. With V trimmed by 7 bases and J by 2 bases, 17 bases remained unmatched. Germline V CDR1 and CDR2: MNHEY, SMNVEV (reference sequence). The CDR3 consists of 17 residues. Here the CDR3 DNA reads TGTGCCAGCACCCCCCCGGTCGGGGGGTCTCTAACCTACGAGCAGTACTTC. As protein: CASTPPVGGSLTYEQYF.

This clonotype was counted many times. The rearrangement uses TRBV5-6 and TRBJ1-2; 11 bases are shared with TRBD1. The CDR3 runs to 16 residues. With V trimmed by 3 bases and J by 0 bases, 4 bases remained unmatched. CDR1 is SGHDT, CDR2 YYEEEE, per germline. The DNA for the CDR3 is TGTGCCAGCAGCTCCGGGACAGGGGGTACTAACTATGGCTACACCTTC. Its translation: CASSSGTGGTNYGYTF.

This clonotype turned up a few times. V and J are TRBV3-2 and TRBJ2-7; the DNA was not used to check the table's D call, TRBD2. TRBV3-2 is marked as a pseudogene. The CDR3 runs 17 residues. The CDR3, as DNA: TGTGCCAGCAGCGGAGAGCTGGGGCAAGAGCGGGTCTACGAGCAGTACTTC. Amino acid sequence: CASSGELGQERVYEQYF.

The V and J genes are TRBV29-1 and TRBJ2-3; D is perhaps TRBD1 (5 bases). The length of the CDR3 is 14 residues. Germline-derived CDR1 and CDR2 are SQVTM and ANQGSEA. Trimming pared 1 base from V and 5 bases from J, leaving 13 bases between. The CDR3 is CSVEVMGQVDTQYF. For the CDR3, the DNA is TGCAGCGTTGAAGTAATGGGGCAAGTAGATACGCAGTATTTT.

The chain employs TRBV7-2 and TRBJ2-7; 12 nucleotides align to TRBD1. The length of the CDR3 is 15 residues. Germline V lookup: CDR1 SGHTA, CDR2 FQGNSA. J gave up 1 base and V 5 bases, and 3 bases lay outside the gene matches. CDR3 residues: CASSQGQGASYEQYF. The CDR3 nucleotides read TGTGCCAGCAGCCAGGGACAGGGGGCATCCTACGAGCAGTACTTC. The full variable domain, with the rest looked up from reference TRBV7-2 and TRBJ2-7, is GAGVSQSPSNKVTEKGKDVELRCDPISGHTALYWYRQSLGQGLEFLIYFQGNSAPDKSGLPSDRFSAERTGGSVSTLTIQRTQQEDSAVYLCASSQGQGASYEQYFGPGTRLTVT.

The chain carries TRBV11-2 and TRBJ2-1; the D gene could be TRBD1 or TRBD2 (5 bases each). Looked up from germline, CDR1 is SGHAT and CDR2 is FQNNGV. The germline V and J ends were trimmed by 3 bases and 0 bases, with 12 bases remaining between them. The CDR3 consists of 16 residues. The CDR3 sequence is CASSFSGAPSYNEQFF. The DNA of the CDR3 is TGTGCCAGCAGCTTCTCCGGGGCCCCCTCCTACAATGAGCAGTTCTTC.

This chain connects TRBV29-1 to TRBJ2-1; D not certain. CDR1 is SQVTM, CDR2 ANQGSEA, per germline. Trimming cost V 3 bases and J 5 bases, with 11 bases left between them. This CDR3 region has 13 residues. The CDR3 protein is CSVELWANNEQFF. CDR3 in DNA: TGCAGCGTTGAGCTATGGGCTAACAATGAGCAGTTCTTC.

In this sample, this clonotype turned up many times. This chain joins TRBV7-6 and TRBJ2-1; 7 bases fit TRBD2. This CDR3 spans 19 amino acids. Germline V lookup: CDR1 SGHVS, CDR2 FNYEAQ. J lost 2 bases, V lost 0 bases, and 13 bases had no gene match. The CDR3 DNA sequence: TGTGCCAGCAGCTTAGCGGTTTCCTTTGCGAGCGGGGCCTACAATGAGCAGTTCTTC. This gives the protein CASSLAVSFASGAYNEQFF.

This clonotype was counted many times. V is TRBV18 and J is TRBJ2-7; 8 positions agree with TRBD1. CDR1 and CDR2 (germline): KGHSH, LQKENI. This CDR3 comprises 14 residues. Trimming took 4 bases from V and 4 from J; bases not matched to a gene: 6. The CDR3 protein is CASSLETGEYEQYF. The CDR3 DNA reads as TGTGCCAGCTCACTAGAGACAGGGGAGTACGAGCAGTACTTC.

This clonotype appeared many times. This chain connects TRBV20-1 to TRBJ2-3; D may be TRBD1 or TRBD2 (5 bases each). The germline CDR1 and CDR2 sequences are DFQATT and SNEGSKA (reference sequence). This CDR3 is 13 amino acids long. Trimming left V 7 bases short and J 4 bases short, with 15 bases between. CDR3 sequence (DNA): TGCAGTGTCTACGGGGACGTAGCAGATACGCAGTATTTT. It is translated as CSVYGDVADTQYF.

The chain links TRBV4-3 to TRBJ2-3; D possibly matches TRBD1 or TRBD2 (5 bases each). The germline gives CDR1 LGHNA, CDR2 YSLEER. The CDR3 is 16 amino acids. The germline V and J ends were trimmed by 0 bases and 6 bases, with 16 bases remaining between them. For the CDR3, the DNA is TGCGCCAGCAGCCAAGAAGGCAGGGAGCCTGGGGATACGCAGTATTTT. This gives the protein CASSQEGREPGDTQYF.

This clonotype was counted between two and nine times. The rearrangement joins TRBV7-2 to TRBJ2-7; TRBD1 agrees at 8 bases. Trimming cost V 2 bases and J 3 bases; bases outside gene matches: 0. The CDR3 length is 13 residues. Germline CDR1 is SGHTA and CDR2 is FQGNSA. For the CDR3, the DNA is TGTGCCAGCAGCTTAACAGGGGGCTACGAGCAGTACTTC. Amino acid sequence: CASSLTGGYEQYF.

The chain recombines TRBV7-2 with TRBJ1-1, with D hard to call. The CDR3 is made up of 14 amino acids. CDR1 and CDR2 from the germline V gene are SGHTA and FQGNSA. V lost 4 bases and J lost 2, with 11 bases in between. Written as DNA, the CDR3 is TGTGCCAGCAGCTCCTCTCGAGGTAACACTGAAGCTTTCTTT. Amino acids: CASSSSRGNTEAFF.

This clonotype was picked up a small number of times. V is TRBV18 and J is TRBJ2-7, with a weak D call TRBD1 (6 bases). V lost 4 bases and J lost 5, with 12 bases in between. Germline lookup yields CDR1 KGHSH and CDR2 LQKENI. The CDR3 runs to 13 residues. The CDR3 protein is CASSLGQHHEQYF. As DNA, the CDR3 is TGTGCCAGCTCACTCGGACAGCACCACGAGCAGTACTTC.

This clonotype was seen repeatedly, ten times or more. The chain employs TRBV7-2 and TRBJ1-1; no clear D gene. V was cut by 5 bases and J by 1 base, with 11 bases left in between. This CDR3 spans 14 amino acids. Germline lookup yields CDR1 SGHTA and CDR2 FQGNSA. CDR3 amino acids: CASSLGHSNTEAFF. CDR3 sequence (DNA): TGTGCCAGCAGCCTTGGCCATTCGAACACTGAAGCTTTCTTT.

This clonotype was recorded at least ten times. The chain combines TRBV29-1 with TRBJ2-7; the D gene could be TRBD1 or TRBD2 (5 bases each). Per the germline V gene, CDR1 is SQVTM and CDR2 is ANQGSEA. Trimming took 4 bases from V and 4 from J, leaving 17 bases between them. CDR3 length equals 14 residues. The CDR3 protein is CSVVPGRMEYEQYF. CDR3 sequence (DNA): TGCAGCGTTGTCCCGGGACGGATGGAATACGAGCAGTACTTC.

This clonotype was detected only a few times. The J gene is TRBJ1-5, the V gene TRBV15; weak D call: TRBD1 (6 bases). CDR1 and CDR2 (germline): LNHNV, YYDKDF (reference sequence). The CDR3 loop spans 14 amino acids. The ends were cut back, 1 base at V and 3 bases at J, with 7 bases in the middle. The CDR3 sequence: CATSRGTANQPQHF. CDR3 DNA: TGTGCCACCAGCAGAGGGACAGCCAATCAGCCCCAGCATTTT.

The chain uses TRBV20-1 and TRBJ2-7, with 7 bases lining up with TRBD2. This CDR3 spans 15 amino acids. The junction had 6 bases not matched to a gene; V was cut back by 1 base and J by 0 bases. From germline, CDR1 is DFQATT and CDR2 SNEGSKA (reference sequence). As DNA, the CDR3 is TGCAGTGCTAGAGCGGGACTACAGAACTCCTACGAGCAGTACTTC. Translation gives CSARAGLQNSYEQYF.